Included here is one T cell receptor beta chain sequence, with context. These data originate in a study of blood T cell repertoires in COVID-19. The CDR3 has 15 residues. Trimming took 1 base from V and 2 from J; bases not matched to a gene: 4. Germline CDR1 SGHAT, CDR2 FQNNGV. Using immunoSEQ multiplex PCR, the repertoire was profiled, and TCRdb retains in-frame clones only, with some absent. The sample consists of 150,000 to 200,000 clones, over 75% of them appearing once. This chain links TRBV11-2 with TRBJ2-7, with 8 bases matching TRBD1. The sequenced sample was peripheral blood. The TCR originated in a human donor with active or convalescent COVID-19. The donor label of this sample is uncertain. CDR3 sequence reads: CASSLVAGGPYEQYF. The DNA of the CDR3 is TGTGCCAGCAGCTTAGTGGCAGGGGGCCCCTACGAGCAGTACTTC.